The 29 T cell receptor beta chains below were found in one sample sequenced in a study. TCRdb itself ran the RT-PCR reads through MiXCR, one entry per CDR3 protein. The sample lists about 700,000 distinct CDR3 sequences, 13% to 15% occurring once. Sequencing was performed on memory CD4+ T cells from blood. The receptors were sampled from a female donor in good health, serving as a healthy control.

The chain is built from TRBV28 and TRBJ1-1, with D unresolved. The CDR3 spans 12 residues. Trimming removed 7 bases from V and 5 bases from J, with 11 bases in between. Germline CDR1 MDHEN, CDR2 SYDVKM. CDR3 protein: CASTLRETEAFF. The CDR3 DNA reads TGTGCCAGCACCTTAAGGGAGACTGAAGCTTTCTTT.

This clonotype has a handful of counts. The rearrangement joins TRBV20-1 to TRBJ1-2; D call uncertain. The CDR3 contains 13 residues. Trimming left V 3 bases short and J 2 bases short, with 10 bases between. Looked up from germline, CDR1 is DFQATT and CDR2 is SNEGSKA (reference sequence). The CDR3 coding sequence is TGCAGTGCTAGCCATACAGAGAACTATGGCTACACCTTC. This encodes CSASHTENYGYTF.

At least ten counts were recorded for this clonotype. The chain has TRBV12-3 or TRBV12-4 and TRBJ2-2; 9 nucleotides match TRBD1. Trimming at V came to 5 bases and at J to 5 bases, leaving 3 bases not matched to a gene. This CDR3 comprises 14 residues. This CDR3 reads CASSQQGATGELFF. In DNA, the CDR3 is TGTGCCAGCAGTCAACAGGGGGCGACCGGGGAGCTGTTTTTT.

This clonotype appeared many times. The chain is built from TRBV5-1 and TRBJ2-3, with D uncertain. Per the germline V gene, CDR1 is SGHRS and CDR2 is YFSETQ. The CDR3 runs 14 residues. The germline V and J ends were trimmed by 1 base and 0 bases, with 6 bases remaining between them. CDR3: CASSLTKSTDTQYF. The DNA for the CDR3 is TGCGCCAGCAGCTTGACTAAAAGCACAGATACGCAGTATTTT.

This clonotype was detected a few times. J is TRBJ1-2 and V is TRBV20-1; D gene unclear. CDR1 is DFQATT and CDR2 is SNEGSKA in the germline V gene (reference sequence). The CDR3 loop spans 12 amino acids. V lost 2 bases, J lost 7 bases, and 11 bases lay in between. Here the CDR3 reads CSARRQSGGYTF. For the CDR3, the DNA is TGCAGTGCTAGAAGGCAGTCCGGTGGCTACACCTTC.

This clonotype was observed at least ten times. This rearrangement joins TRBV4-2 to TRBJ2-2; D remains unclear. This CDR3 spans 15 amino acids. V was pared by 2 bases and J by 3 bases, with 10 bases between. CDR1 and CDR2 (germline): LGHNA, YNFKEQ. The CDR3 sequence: CASSQSPQDTGELFF. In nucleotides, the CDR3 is TGTGCCAGCAGCCAATCCCCTCAAGACACCGGGGAGCTGTTTTTT.

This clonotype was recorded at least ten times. The CDR3 region has the DNA TGCGCCAGCAGCTTGTGGGCTAGCTTAGGGGACAATGAGCAGTTCTTC. It yields the protein CASSLWASLGDNEQFF. The rearrangement uses TRBV5-1 and TRBJ2-1, with D perhaps given as TRBD1 or TRBD2 (5 bases each). V lost 1 base to trimming and J lost 5 bases, with 16 bases between them. The CDR3 contains 16 residues. The germline V gene has CDR1 SGHRS and CDR2 YFSETQ.

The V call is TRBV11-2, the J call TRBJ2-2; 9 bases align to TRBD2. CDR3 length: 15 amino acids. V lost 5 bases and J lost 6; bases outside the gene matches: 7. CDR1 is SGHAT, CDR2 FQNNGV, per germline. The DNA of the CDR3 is TGTGCCAGCAGCCCTCCGGCGGGAGGGCCCGGGGAGCTGTTTTTT. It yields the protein CASSPPAGGPGELFF.

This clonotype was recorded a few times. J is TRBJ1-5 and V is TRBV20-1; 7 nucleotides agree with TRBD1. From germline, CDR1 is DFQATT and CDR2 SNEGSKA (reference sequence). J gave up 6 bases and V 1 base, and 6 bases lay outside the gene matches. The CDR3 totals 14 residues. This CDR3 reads CSARGTGAGQPQHF. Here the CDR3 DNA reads TGCAGTGCTAGAGGTACAGGGGCCGGTCAGCCCCAGCATTTT.

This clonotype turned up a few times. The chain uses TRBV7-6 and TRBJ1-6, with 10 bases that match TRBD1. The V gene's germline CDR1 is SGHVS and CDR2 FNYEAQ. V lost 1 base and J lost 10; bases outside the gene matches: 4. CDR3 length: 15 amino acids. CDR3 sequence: CASSLGQGADSPLHF. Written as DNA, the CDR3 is TGTGCCAGCAGCTTAGGACAGGGGGCGGACTCACCCCTCCACTTT.

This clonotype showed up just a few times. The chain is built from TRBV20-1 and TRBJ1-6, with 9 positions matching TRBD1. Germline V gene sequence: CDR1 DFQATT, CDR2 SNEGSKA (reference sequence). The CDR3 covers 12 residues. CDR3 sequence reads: CSYRGPDSPLHF. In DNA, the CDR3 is TGCAGCTACAGGGGGCCAGATTCACCCCTCCACTTT.

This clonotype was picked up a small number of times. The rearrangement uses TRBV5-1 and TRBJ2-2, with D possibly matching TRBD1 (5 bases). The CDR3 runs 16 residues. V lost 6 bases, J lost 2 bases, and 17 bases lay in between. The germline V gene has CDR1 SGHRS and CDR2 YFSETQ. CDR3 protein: CASTQGATVNTGELFF. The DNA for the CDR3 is TGCGCCAGCACCCAAGGGGCCACAGTAAACACCGGGGAGCTGTTTTTT.

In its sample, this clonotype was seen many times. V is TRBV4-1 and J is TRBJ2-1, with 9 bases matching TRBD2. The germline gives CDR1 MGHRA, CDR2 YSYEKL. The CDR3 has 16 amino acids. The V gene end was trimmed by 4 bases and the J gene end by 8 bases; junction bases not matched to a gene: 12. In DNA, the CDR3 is TGCGCCAGCAGCCGCAGGGGCGGGAGGGCCGTAGATGAGCAGTTCTTC. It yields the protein CASSRRGGRAVDEQFF.

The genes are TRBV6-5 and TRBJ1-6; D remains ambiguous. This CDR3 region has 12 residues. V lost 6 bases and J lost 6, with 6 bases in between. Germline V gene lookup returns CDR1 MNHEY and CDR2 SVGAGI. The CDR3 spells CASRGPNSPLHF. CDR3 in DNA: TGTGCCAGCAGGGGCCCTAATTCACCCCTCCACTTT.

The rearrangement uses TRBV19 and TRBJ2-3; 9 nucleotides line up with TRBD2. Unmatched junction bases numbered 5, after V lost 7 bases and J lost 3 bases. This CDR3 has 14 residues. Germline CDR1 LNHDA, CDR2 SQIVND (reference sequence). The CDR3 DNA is TGTGCCAGTAAGCGGACTAGCGTGACAGATACGCAGTATTTT. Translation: CASKRTSVTDTQYF. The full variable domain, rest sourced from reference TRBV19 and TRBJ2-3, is DGGITQSPKYLFRKEGQNVTLSCEQNLNHDAMYWYRQDPGQGLRLIYYSQIVNDFQKGDIAEGYSVSREKKESFPLTVTSAQKNPTAFYLCASKRTSVTDTQYFGPGTRLTVL.

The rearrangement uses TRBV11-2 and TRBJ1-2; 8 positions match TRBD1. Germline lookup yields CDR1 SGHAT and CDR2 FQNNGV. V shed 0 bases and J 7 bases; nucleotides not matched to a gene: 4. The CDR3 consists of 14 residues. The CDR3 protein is CASSLESGGSGYTF. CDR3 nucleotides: TGTGCCAGCAGCTTAGAGTCAGGGGGCTCTGGCTACACCTTC. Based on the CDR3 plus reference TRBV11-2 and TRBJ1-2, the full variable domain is EAGVAQSPRYKIIEKRQSVAFWCNPISGHATLYWYQQILGQGPKLLIQFQNNGVVDDSQLPKDRFSAERLKGVDSTLKIQPAKLEDSAVYLCASSLESGGSGYTFGSGTRLTVV.

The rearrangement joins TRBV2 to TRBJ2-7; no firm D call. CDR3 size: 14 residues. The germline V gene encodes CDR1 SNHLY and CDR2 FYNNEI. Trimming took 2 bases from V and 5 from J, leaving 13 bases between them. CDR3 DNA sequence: TGTGCCAGCAGTGAACAAGGGTCAATAGACGAGCAGTACTTC. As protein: CASSEQGSIDEQYF.

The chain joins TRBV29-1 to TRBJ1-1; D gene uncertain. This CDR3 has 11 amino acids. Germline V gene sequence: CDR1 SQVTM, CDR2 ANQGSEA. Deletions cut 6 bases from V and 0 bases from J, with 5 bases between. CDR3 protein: CSVSLNTEAFF. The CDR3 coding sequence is TGCAGCGTCTCTCTGAACACTGAAGCTTTCTTT.

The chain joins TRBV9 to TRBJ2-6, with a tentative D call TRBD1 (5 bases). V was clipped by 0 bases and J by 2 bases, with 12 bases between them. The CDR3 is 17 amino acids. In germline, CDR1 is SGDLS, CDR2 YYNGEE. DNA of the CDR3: TGTGCCAGCAGCGTAGCTTTCCAGGGCGCTGGGGCCAACGTCCTGACTTTC. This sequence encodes CASSVAFQGAGANVLTF. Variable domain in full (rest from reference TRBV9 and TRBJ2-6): DSGVTQTPKHLITATGQRVTLRCSPRSGDLSVYWYQQSLDQGLQFLIQYYNGEERAKGNILERFSAQQFPDLHSELNLSSLELGDSALYFCASSVAFQGAGANVLTFGAGSRLTVL.

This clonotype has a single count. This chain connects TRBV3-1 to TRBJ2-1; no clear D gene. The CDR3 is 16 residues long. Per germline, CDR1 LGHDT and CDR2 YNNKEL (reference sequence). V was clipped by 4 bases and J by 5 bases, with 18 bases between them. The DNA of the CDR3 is TGTGCCAGCAGCCCACTCGTTGCCGCTGGGGACAATGAGCAGTTCTTC. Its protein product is CASSPLVAAGDNEQFF.

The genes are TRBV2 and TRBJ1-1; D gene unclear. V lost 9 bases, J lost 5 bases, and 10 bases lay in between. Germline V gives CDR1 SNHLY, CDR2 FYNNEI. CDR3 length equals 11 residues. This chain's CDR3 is CASRSLTEAFF. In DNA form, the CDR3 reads TGTGCCAGTAGGAGCTTAACTGAAGCTTTCTTT.

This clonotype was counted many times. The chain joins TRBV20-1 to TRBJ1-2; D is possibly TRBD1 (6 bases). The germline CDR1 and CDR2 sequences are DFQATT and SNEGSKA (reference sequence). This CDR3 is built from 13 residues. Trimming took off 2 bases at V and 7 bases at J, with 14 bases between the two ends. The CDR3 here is CSARSAGDIGYTF. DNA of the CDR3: TGCAGTGCTAGATCCGCCGGGGACATTGGCTACACCTTC.

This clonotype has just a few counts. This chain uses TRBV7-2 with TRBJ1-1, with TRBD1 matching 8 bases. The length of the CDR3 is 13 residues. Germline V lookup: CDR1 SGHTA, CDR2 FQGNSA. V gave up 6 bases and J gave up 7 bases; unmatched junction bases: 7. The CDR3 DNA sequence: TGTGCCAGCAGACCAGGGGGCGCGGATGAAGCTTTCTTT. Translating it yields CASRPGGADEAFF.

The CDR3 loop is CAWSVGVTGNNSPLHF. For the CDR3, the DNA is TGTGCCTGGAGTGTAGGGGTGACAGGGAACAATTCACCCCTCCACTTT. The chain combines TRBV30 with TRBJ1-6; the match to TRBD1 covers 7 bases. There are 16 residues in the CDR3. Looked up from germline, CDR1 is GTSNPN and CDR2 is SVGIG (reference sequence). Trimming at V came to 0 bases and at J to 7 bases, leaving 9 bases not matched to a gene.

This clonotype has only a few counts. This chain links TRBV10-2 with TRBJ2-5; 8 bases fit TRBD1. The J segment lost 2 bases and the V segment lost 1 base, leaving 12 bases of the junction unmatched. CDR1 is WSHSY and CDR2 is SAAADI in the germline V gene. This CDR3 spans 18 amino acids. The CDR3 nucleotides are TGCGCCAGCAGTGAGTGGTTCAATCGACAGGGGCCGCAAGAGACCCAGTACTTC. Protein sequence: CASSEWFNRQGPQETQYF.

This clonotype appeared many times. The CDR3 spells CSVGDRRAVNYGYTF. In nucleotides, the CDR3 is TGCAGCGTCGGGGACAGAAGAGCCGTCAACTATGGCTACACCTTC. V and J are TRBV29-1 and TRBJ1-2; TRBD1 matches 7 bases. V dropped 6 bases and J dropped 2; count of bases not matched to a gene: 12. Germline CDR1 reads SQVTM; CDR2 reads ANQGSEA. The CDR3 extends over 15 amino acids. The full variable domain, its missing parts supplied by reference TRBV29-1 and TRBJ1-2, is SAVISQKPSRDICQRGTSLTIQCQVDSQVTMMFWYRQQPGQSLTLIATANQGSEATYESGFVIDKFPISRPNLTFSTLTVSNMSPEDSSIYLCSVGDRRAVNYGYTFGSGTRLTVV.

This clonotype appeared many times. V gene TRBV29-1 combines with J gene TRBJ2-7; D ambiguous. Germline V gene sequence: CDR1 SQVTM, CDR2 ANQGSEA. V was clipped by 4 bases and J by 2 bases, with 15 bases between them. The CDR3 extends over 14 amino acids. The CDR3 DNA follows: TGCAGCGTTGCTCAGCGACAAGGAACCTACGAGCAGTACTTC. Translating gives CSVAQRQGTYEQYF.

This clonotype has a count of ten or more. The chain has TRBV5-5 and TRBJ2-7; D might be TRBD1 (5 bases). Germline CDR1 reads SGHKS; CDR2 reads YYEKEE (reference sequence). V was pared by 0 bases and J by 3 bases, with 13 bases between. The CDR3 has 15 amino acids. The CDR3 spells CASSLEWQGYYEQYF. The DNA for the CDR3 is TGTGCCAGCAGCTTGGAATGGCAGGGTTACTACGAGCAGTACTTC.

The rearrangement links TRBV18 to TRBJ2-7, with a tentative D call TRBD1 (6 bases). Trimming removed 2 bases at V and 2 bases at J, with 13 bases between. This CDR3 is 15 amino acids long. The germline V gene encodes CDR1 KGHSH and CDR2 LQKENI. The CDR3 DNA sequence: TGTGCCAGCTCACCAAGGACAGAAGGGACCTACGAGCAGTACTTC. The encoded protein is CASSPRTEGTYEQYF. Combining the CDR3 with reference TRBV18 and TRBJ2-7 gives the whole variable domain NAGVMQNPRHLVRRRGQEARLRCSPMKGHSHVYWYRQLPEEGLKFMVYLQKENIIDESGMPKERFSAEFPKEGPSILRIQQVVRGDSAAYFCASSPRTEGTYEQYFGPGTRLTVT.